This T cell receptor beta chain was captured in a study of shared clonotypes between healthy human individuals. CDR3 length: 15 amino acids. Trimming stripped 0 bases from V and 0 bases from J, with 10 bases between. The germline CDR1 and CDR2 sequences are SGHNT and YYREEE (reference sequence). Measured with immunoSEQ multiplex PCR; TCRdb has only the in-frame clones, and not every one. This sample has 2 million to 2.5 million clones, with around 90% found just once. The clonotype was recovered from a man aged 18 to 30 in good health. Some clones in this sample may be carry-over from other donors' samples. V and J are TRBV5-4 and TRBJ2-7; TRBD1 is a possible D gene (6 bases). Material: naive CD4+ T cells from PBMCs. Subset of the sample: CD45RA+ positively selected. The CDR3 sequence: CASSLGTGTSYEQYF. The DNA for the CDR3 is TGTGCCAGCAGCTTGGGAACAGGGACCTCCTACGAGCAGTACTTC.